Below, 9 T cell receptor beta chains from the same sample are listed, as sequenced in a study of T cell repertoires in cytomegalovirus infection. TCRdb independently ran MiXCR on the reads; one entry per CDR3 protein. The sample has around 900,000 distinct CDR3 sequences; approximately 32% are singletons. Their antigens are not known. Sample: cultured CD8+ T cells from PBMCs, taken from culture after CMV antigen stimulation. The receptor set was obtained from a human donor in good health (CMV status not recorded). Some clones in this sample may be carry-over from other donors' samples.

This clonotype appeared a few times. The V and J genes are TRBV7-9 and TRBJ1-4; TRBD1 might be the D (5 bases). Trimming took 9 bases from V and 8 from J, leaving 13 bases between them. This CDR3 contains 12 residues. Looked up from germline, CDR1 is SEHNR and CDR2 is FQNEAQ (reference sequence). The CDR3 loop is CASAGYGEKLFF. The CDR3 DNA reads TGTGCCAGTGCAGGGTACGGAGAAAAACTGTTTTTT.

This clonotype was seen a few times. The gene calls are TRBV27 and TRBJ1-1; possible D gene TRBD1, 5 bases. Germline CDR1 is MNHEY and CDR2 is SMNVEV (reference sequence). This CDR3 is 16 amino acids long. The V end lost 3 bases, the J end lost 3 bases, and 17 bases lay between the germline ends. The CDR3 region is CASSFSTGTGDTEAFF. The CDR3 DNA reads as TGTGCCAGCAGTTTTTCTACCGGGACTGGGGACACTGAAGCTTTCTTT.

This chain uses TRBV6-5 with TRBJ2-1; 10 bases map to TRBD2. Germline CDR1 and CDR2: MNHEY and SVGAGI. V lost 2 bases and J lost 5; bases outside the gene matches: 6. The CDR3 extends over 16 amino acids. In DNA, the CDR3 is TGTGCCAGCAGTTACCTCCTTAGCGGGGGGAACAATGAGCAGTTCTTC. The encoded protein is CASSYLLSGGNNEQFF.

This clonotype has only a few counts. The chain employs TRBV4-1 and TRBJ2-5; the match to TRBD2 covers 11 bases. Germline V gene sequence: CDR1 MGHRA, CDR2 YSYEKL. This CDR3 spans 18 amino acids. J lost 1 base, V lost 0 bases, and 7 bases had no gene match. CDR3 DNA sequence: TGCGCCAGCAGCCAAGATTTCGGACTAGCGGGCAGCCAAGAGACCCAGTACTTC. Amino acids: CASSQDFGLAGSQETQYF.

The chain recombines TRBV7-6 with TRBJ2-1, with 15 bases identical to TRBD2. The CDR3 length is 20 residues. CDR1 is SGHVS and CDR2 is FNYEAQ in the germline V gene. The ends lost 5 bases at V and 3 bases at J; junction bases unmatched: 14. CDR3 coding DNA: TGTGCCAGCAGCCCTCTGGAAGGGACTAGCGGGGGGAAGGACTACAATGAGCAGTTCTTC. Its protein is CASSPLEGTSGGKDYNEQFF. Full variable domain (missing parts from reference TRBV7-6 and TRBJ2-1): GAGVSQSPRYKVTKRGQDVALRCDPISGHVSLYWYRQALGQGPEFLTYFNYEAQQDKSGLPNDRFSAERPEGSISTLTIQRTEQRDSAMYRCASSPLEGTSGGKDYNEQFFGPGTRLTVL.

This clonotype was observed many times. The gene calls are TRBV7-2 and TRBJ1-2; no definite D call. V shed 0 bases and J shed 2 bases, with 13 bases lying between them. Germline V gives CDR1 SGHTA, CDR2 FQGNSA. This CDR3 region has 16 residues. In DNA, the CDR3 is TGTGCCAGCAGCTTAGCGGGCGTCGTCAAAAACTATGGCTACACCTTC. It translates to CASSLAGVVKNYGYTF.

This clonotype was found a few times. This chain joins TRBV27 and TRBJ1-2; 11 bases are a match to TRBD1. Trimming took 7 bases from V and 6 from J; bases not matched to a gene: 10. This CDR3 region has 15 residues. The germline CDR1 and CDR2 sequences are MNHEY and SMNVEV (reference sequence). The CDR3 reads CASTLIGGQGDGYTF. The CDR3 DNA follows: TGTGCCAGCACCCTCATAGGGGGACAGGGGGATGGCTACACCTTC.

In this sample, this clonotype turned up a few times. The rearrangement links TRBV7-4 to TRBJ1-2; 8 nucleotides line up with TRBD1. J gave up 1 base and V 5 bases, and 3 bases lay outside the gene matches. The CDR3 runs 14 residues. Germline CDR1 SGHVT, CDR2 SQSDAQ. CDR3 sequence (DNA): TGTGCCAGCAGCCCGGGACAGGTTAACTATGGCTACACCTTC. It specifies CASSPGQVNYGYTF. Full variable domain (remainder filled in from reference TRBV7-4 and TRBJ1-2): GAGVSQSPRYKVAKRGRDVALRCDSISGHVTLYWYRQTLGQGSEVLTYSQSDAQRDKSGRPSGRFSAERPERSVSTLKIQRTEQGDSAVYLCASSPGQVNYGYTFGSGTRLTVV.

This clonotype turned up a few times. The chain has TRBV11-2 and TRBJ2-7, with no clear D. From germline, CDR1 is SGHAT and CDR2 FQNNGV. The CDR3 totals 15 residues. Trimming left V 0 bases short and J 0 bases short, with 9 bases between. CDR3 protein: CASSLEYQSSYEQYV. For the CDR3, the DNA is TGTGCCAGCAGCTTAGAGTATCAGAGCTCCTACGAGCAGTACGTC.